A selection of T cell receptor beta chains follows, all from one sample in a study of cytomegalovirus exposure and HLA in healthy donors. The table came from immunoSEQ multiplex PCR; TCRdb's copy has only in-frame clones and leaves some out. Of over 85,000 clones listed, about 80% are singletons. The sample consisted of PBMCs. Receptors originate from a man aged 40-55 years in good health and CMV-seronegative. CDR3s include the opening cysteine and the closing phenylalanine or tryptophan. Fields, in order: J gene, clone size, CDR3 length, D gene, V gene, CDR3 DNA, CDR3 protein. The D gene is left open where the match is weak. The size of a clone is reported for some rows only, either as once, few or many, or as a class for expanded clones.

>TRBJ2-5|NA|17|TRBD2|TRBV7-7
TGTGCCAGCAGCTTGGGGCTAGCGGGAGTCCTGTCCGAGACCCAGTACTTC
CASSLGLAGVLSETQYF
>TRBJ2-3|NA|13|TRBD2|TRBV29-1
TGCAGCGTTGAGATAGCGTCGGGGGGGACGCAGTATTTT
CSVEIASGGTQYF
>TRBJ2-7|NA|12|TRBD1|TRBV11-1
TGTGCCAGCAGCTTAAACAGGGGCGAGCAGTACTTC
CASSLNRGEQYF
>TRBJ2-2|NA|14|TRBD2|TRBV7-2
TGTGCCAGCCGAACCGGGAGGGCCGCCGGGGAGCTGTTTTTT
CASRTGRAAGELFF
>TRBJ2-7|few|14|NA|TRBV27
TGTGCCAGCAGTTTAATCGGATCTAGGTACGAGCAGTACTTC
CASSLIGSRYEQYF
>TRBJ2-5|NA|15|NA|TRBV2
TGTGCCAGCGGACGAGTCGGGGGGCAAGTGCAGACCCAGTACTTC
CASGRVGGQVQTQYF
>TRBJ2-1|NA|14|TRBD1|TRBV7-2
TGTGCCAGCAGCTATGGACAGGCCTGGGGTGAGCAGTTCTTC
CASSYGQAWGEQFF
>TRBJ2-1|NA|15|TRBD2|TRBV7-9
TGTGCCAGCAGGAGGAGGGCTAGCGGGGATCTGGAGCAGTTCTTC
CASRRRASGDLEQFF
>TRBJ2-7|few|15|NA|TRBV5-1
TGCGCCAGCGCCCTCTTCCAGGCACCTGAGTACGAGCAGTACTTC
CASALFQAPEYEQYF
>TRBJ2-2|NA|16|NA|TRBV7-2
TGTGCCAGCAGCTCCCGTCGGGGGGCGCCCACCGGGGAGCTGTTTTTT
CASSSRRGAPTGELFF
>TRBJ2-7|NA|14|TRBD2|TRBV28
TGTGCCAGCAGTTTTGTCGCGGGAGGGCGAGAGCAGTACTTC
CASSFVAGGREQYF
>TRBJ1-2|NA|14|NA|TRBV19
TGTGCCACTGACCCTTGGGGCGGACCCTATGGCTACACCTTC
CATDPWGGPYGYTF
>TRBJ2-1|NA|17|TRBD2|TRBV5-8
TGTGCCAGCAGCTTGGGTCGCCTAGCGGGGATAGTAAATGAGCAGTTCTTC
CASSLGRLAGIVNEQFF
>TRBJ1-2|NA|16|NA|TRBV27
TGTGCCAGCAGGCGCTACTCGGGGGGTCCTGGGTATGGCTACACCTTC
CASRRYSGGPGYGYTF
>TRBJ2-7|few|13|TRBD1|TRBV7-6
TGTGCCAGCAGCTTAGGGACAGGGGATGAGCAGTACTTC
CASSLGTGDEQYF
>TRBJ2-7|few|15|TRBD2|TRBV7-3
TGTGCCAGCAGCTTATCAGCGGGGAGCTCCTACGAGCAGTACTTC
CASSLSAGSSYEQYF
>TRBJ2-7|NA|14|TRBD1|TRBV28
TGTGCCAGCAGATCAACAGGGGGCATCTACGAGCAGTACTTC
CASRSTGGIYEQYF
>TRBJ2-1|NA|15|TRBD2|TRBV5-1
TGCGCCAGCAGCTTGAAGCGGGAGGTCGGGGATGAGCAGTTCTTC
CASSLKREVGDEQFF
>TRBJ2-3|NA|15|TRBD2|TRBV30
TGTGCCTGGTGGGGGCTAGCGGGAGCCGCAGATACGCAGTATTTT
CAWWGLAGAADTQYF
>TRBJ1-6|NA|16|NA|TRBV7-9
TGTGCCAGCAGCTCGAGTGAAGGCGGCAAGGCATCACCCCTCCACTTT
CASSSSEGGKASPLHF
>TRBJ2-7|NA|13|TRBD1|TRBV28
TGTGCCAGCAGGGCAGGGGGACCCTACGAGCAGTACTTC
CASRAGGPYEQYF
>TRBJ1-1|NA|17|TRBD1|TRBV28
TGTGCCAGCAGTTCCTGGGGTAACAGGGGGATGAACACTGAAGCTTTCTTT
CASSSWGNRGMNTEAFF
>TRBJ1-3|NA|14|NA|TRBV28
TGTGCCAGCAGTTTACCAGGGAATGGAAACACCATATATTTT
CASSLPGNGNTIYF
>TRBJ1-1|NA|14|NA|TRBV6-6
TGTGCCAGCAACATAGACAGCCCGAACACTGAAGCTTTCTTT
CASNIDSPNTEAFF
>TRBJ2-3|NA|14|NA|TRBV11-2
TGTGCCAGCAGCTTACGGTATAGCACAGATACGCAGTATTTT
CASSLRYSTDTQYF
>TRBJ1-2|few|14|TRBD1|TRBV5-1
TGCGCCAGCAGCGTGGAGGGACAGAACTATGGCTACACCTTC
CASSVEGQNYGYTF
>TRBJ1-2|NA|15|TRBD1|TRBV6-5
TGTGCCAGCAGTTACCTCGGGACAGGGGGAGGCGGCCACACCTTC
CASSYLGTGGGGHTF
>TRBJ2-2|NA|16|NA|TRBV7-8
TGTGCCAGCAGCTCGCTAGGGGGTACTAACACCGGGGAGCTGTTTTTT
CASSSLGGTNTGELFF
>TRBJ2-7|NA|16|TRBD2|TRBV28
TGTGCCACCAGACTAGCGGGAGAGGTTTGGTACCACGAGCAGTACTTC
CATRLAGEVWYHEQYF
>TRBJ2-5|NA|15|NA|TRBV5-4
TGTGCCAGCAGCTTTCTGGGACACGAAGTGGAGACCCAGTACTTC
CASSFLGHEVETQYF
>TRBJ2-1|NA|16|TRBD1|TRBV11-2
TGTGCCAGCAGCTTCCACGGGACAGGGCCTTACAATGAGCAGTTCTTC
CASSFHGTGPYNEQFF
>TRBJ2-1|NA|16|TRBD2|TRBV27
TGTGCCAGCAGACGCTTATGGGAGGGCCTATACAATGAGCAGTTCTTC
CASRRLWEGLYNEQFF
>TRBJ1-5|NA|15|NA|TRBV2
TGTGCCAGCAGTGAAACCAGACAGAACAATCAGCCCCAGCATTTT
CASSETRQNNQPQHF
>TRBJ1-4|NA|14|NA|TRBV5-1
TGCGCCAGCAGAGTGGGCCCCGGATGGGAAAAACTGTTTTTT
CASRVGPGWEKLFF
>TRBJ2-1|NA|16|NA|TRBV21-1
TGTGCCAGCAGCAAAGCGGGGCAGGGTGCGGCCAATGAGCAGTTCTTC
CASSKAGQGAANEQFF
>TRBJ1-2|once|11|NA|TRBV29-1
TGCAGCGTTGATATGGCGGGGCATGCCACCTTC
CSVDMAGHATF
>TRBJ1-2|NA|16|NA|TRBV4-2
TGTGCCAGCAGCCCCTCCACCAGGGCGGAACGGTATGGCTACACCTTC
CASSPSTRAERYGYTF
>TRBJ2-1|NA|11|NA|TRBV13
TGTGCCAGCAGCTTCCGGTATGAGCAGTTCTTC
CASSFRYEQFF
>TRBJ2-1|NA|14|NA|TRBV4-2
TGTGCCAGCAGCCAAAAACAGGGTAACAATGAGCAGTTCTTC
CASSQKQGNNEQFF
>TRBJ2-1|NA|16|TRBD2|TRBV7-6
TGTGCCAGCAGCCGAGGGACTAGCGGGGAATACAATGAGCAGTTCTTC
CASSRGTSGEYNEQFF
>TRBJ2-5|NA|16|TRBD2|TRBV4-3
TGCGCCAGCAGCCAAGATTGGACGGGGGGGCAGGAGACCCAGTACTTC
CASSQDWTGGQETQYF
>TRBJ1-2|NA|18|NA|TRBV28
TGTGCCAGCAGCCAGAGAGCAGGGTCTGGGGTAATTTCGGGTGGCTACACCTTC
CASSQRAGSGVISGGYTF
>TRBJ2-3|NA|15|TRBD2|TRBV6-5
TGTGCCAGCAGTCGCAGGGGGGTAGCGGGAGCTACGCAGTATTTT
CASSRRGVAGATQYF
>TRBJ2-5|few|14|NA|TRBV28
TGTGCCAGCAGTCACCACAGGGAGGGAGAGACCCAGTACTTC
CASSHHREGETQYF
>TRBJ2-7|NA|14|TRBD2|TRBV5-4
TGTGCCAGCAGCTTGGGGACTAGCGTAACCGAGCAGTACTTC
CASSLGTSVTEQYF